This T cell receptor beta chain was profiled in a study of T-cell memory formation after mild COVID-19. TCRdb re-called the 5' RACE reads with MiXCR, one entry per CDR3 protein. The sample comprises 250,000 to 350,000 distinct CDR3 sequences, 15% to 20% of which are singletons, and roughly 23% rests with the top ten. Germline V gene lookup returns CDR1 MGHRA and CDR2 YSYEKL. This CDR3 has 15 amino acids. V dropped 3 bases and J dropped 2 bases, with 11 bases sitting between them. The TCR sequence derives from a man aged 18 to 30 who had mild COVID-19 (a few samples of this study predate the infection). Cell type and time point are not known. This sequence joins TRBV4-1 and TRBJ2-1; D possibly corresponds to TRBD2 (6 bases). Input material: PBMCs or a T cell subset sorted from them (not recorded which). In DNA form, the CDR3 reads TGCGCCAGCAGCCAGGGGACTGGTCCCTACAATGAGCAGTTCTTC. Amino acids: CASSQGTGPYNEQFF.